These T cell receptor beta chains were read from a single sample in a study of shared clonotypes between healthy human individuals. This table comes from immunoSEQ multiplex PCR, and its TCRdb copy is limited to in-frame clones, with some not included. The data contain about 1.1 million clones, around 78% of them seen just once; the ten biggest clones take up around 0.61%. The sequenced sample was memory CD4+ T cells from PBMCs. The receptors derive from a man aged 18 to 30 in good health. Some clones in this sample may be carry-over from other donors' samples. Both conserved end residues are trimmed from each CDR3. The order of the fields is V gene, J gene, CDR3 protein.

>TRBV5-8|TRBJ2-7
ASSFILRGLYEQY
>TRBV7-2|TRBJ2-3
ASSLGGASTDTQY
>TRBV4-3|TRBJ2-1
ASSQDAFSYNEQF
>TRBV11-1|TRBJ2-2
ASSLVKGPGELF
>TRBV6-5|TRBJ1-1
ASRVTGRTEAF
>TRBV28|TRBJ2-7
ASTTSAYEQY
>TRBV7-6|TRBJ2-7
ASSLGGTDEQY
>TRBV4-1|TRBJ2-7
ASSPSIGKGYEQY
>TRBV2|TRBJ2-7
ASGAGVTYEQY
>TRBV19|TRBJ2-7
ASSMASGSYEQY
>TRBV5-1|TRBJ2-7
ASSLGQPWDEQY
>TRBV2|TRBJ1-1
ASSSVGTEAF
>TRBV2|TRBJ2-3
ASIAGTGVTDTQY
>TRBV9|TRBJ1-1
ASSENPSDRGGSTEAF
>TRBV5-1|TRBJ1-1
ASSLVGGNTEAF
>TRBV11-2|TRBJ2-3
ASSVDTQY
>TRBV28|TRBJ2-3
ASIKPASGRGTDTQY
>TRBV7-8|TRBJ1-1
ASSLTYRQYTEAF
>TRBV4-2|TRBJ2-7
ASSSGGRSYEQY
>TRBV6-5|TRBJ2-7
ASSRTSEIHEQY
>TRBV2|TRBJ1-1
ASKEEVGTEAF
>TRBV29-1|TRBJ1-1
SGGRMDTEAF
>TRBV7-4|TRBJ1-5
ASSLRPKEGTGVHGLKPQH
>TRBV9|TRBJ2-1
ASSVSSDSYNEQF
>TRBV2|TRBJ2-7
ASSGQGYEQY
>TRBV19|TRBJ2-7
ASSMYHPFRDWRHEQY
>TRBV9|TRBJ1-1
ASSGRDRGSTEAF
>TRBV6-1|TRBJ2-3
ACHPGGTDTQY
>TRBV4-2|TRBJ2-5
ASSQGGLAGEGTQY
>TRBV5-6|TRBJ1-4
ASSLARTGNEKLF
>TRBV19|TRBJ1-1
ASRLSGTLNTEAF
>TRBV7-2|TRBJ2-7
ASSLWTSSYEQY
>TRBV18|TRBJ1-4
ASSFSQGATNEKLF
>TRBV5-1|TRBJ2-1
ASSPGGARNEQF
>TRBV5-1|TRBJ2-1
ASSLYGSSYNEQF
>TRBV20-1|TRBJ1-1
SRARADEAF
>TRBV28|TRBJ2-2
ASSPPWAGELF
>TRBV2|TRBJ2-7
ASSDLLRDLYYEQY
>TRBV18|TRBJ1-2
ASSPAKGQGWSSDGYT
>TRBV4-3|TRBJ2-4
ASSQGPGRIQY
>TRBV19|TRBJ2-7
ASRRTAESSYEQY
>TRBV5-1|TRBJ2-3
ASSLVGGSADTQY
>TRBV25-1|TRBJ2-1
ASSEGWREGQEQF
>TRBV5-1|TRBJ1-2
ASSLGEGLGYGYT
>TRBV9|TRBJ2-2
ASSVSGGGAGELF
>TRBV6-5|TRBJ2-6
ASSGGGLGANVLT